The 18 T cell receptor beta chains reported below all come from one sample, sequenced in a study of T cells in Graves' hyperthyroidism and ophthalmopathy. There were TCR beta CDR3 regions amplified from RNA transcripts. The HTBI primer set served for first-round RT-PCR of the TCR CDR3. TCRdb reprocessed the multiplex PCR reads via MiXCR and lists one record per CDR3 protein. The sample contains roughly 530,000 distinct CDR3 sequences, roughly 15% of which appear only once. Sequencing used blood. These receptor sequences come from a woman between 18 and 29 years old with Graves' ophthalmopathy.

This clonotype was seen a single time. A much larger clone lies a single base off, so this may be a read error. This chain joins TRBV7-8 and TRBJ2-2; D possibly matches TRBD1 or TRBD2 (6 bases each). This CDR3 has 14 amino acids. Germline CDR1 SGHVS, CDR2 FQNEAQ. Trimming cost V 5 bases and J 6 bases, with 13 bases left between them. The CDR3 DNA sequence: TGTGCCAGCAGCACAGGGACTGAAGCCGGGGAGCTGTTTTTT. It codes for CASSTGTEAGELFF.

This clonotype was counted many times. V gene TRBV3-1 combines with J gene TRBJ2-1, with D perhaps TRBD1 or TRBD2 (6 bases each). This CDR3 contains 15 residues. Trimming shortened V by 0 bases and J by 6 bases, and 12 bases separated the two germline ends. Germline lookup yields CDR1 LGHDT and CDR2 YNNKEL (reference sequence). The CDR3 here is CASSQDVRGGNEQFF. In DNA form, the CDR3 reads TGTGCCAGCAGCCAAGATGTCAGGGGAGGCAATGAGCAGTTCTTC.

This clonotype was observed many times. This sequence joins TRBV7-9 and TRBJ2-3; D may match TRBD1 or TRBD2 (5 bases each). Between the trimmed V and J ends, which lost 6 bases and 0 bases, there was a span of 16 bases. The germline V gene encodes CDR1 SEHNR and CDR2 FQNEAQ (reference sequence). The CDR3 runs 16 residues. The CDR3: CASRGRGFSSTDTQYF. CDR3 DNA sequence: TGTGCCAGCAGGGGACGGGGATTCTCTAGCACAGATACGCAGTATTTT.

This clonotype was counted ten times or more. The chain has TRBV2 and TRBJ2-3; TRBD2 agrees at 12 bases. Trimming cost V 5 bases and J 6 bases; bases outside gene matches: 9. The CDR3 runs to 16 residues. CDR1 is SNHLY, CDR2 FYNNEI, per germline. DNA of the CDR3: TGTGCCAGCAGTTCTCTAGCGGGAGGGCTACGTGATACGCAGTATTTT. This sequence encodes CASSSLAGGLRDTQYF.

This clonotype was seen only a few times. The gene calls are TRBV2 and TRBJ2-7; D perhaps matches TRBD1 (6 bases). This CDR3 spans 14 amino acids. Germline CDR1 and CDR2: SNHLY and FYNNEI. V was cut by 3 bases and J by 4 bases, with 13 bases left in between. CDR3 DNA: TGTGCCAGCAGTGACGGCAGGGGCGTATACGAGCAGTACTTC. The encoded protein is CASSDGRGVYEQYF.

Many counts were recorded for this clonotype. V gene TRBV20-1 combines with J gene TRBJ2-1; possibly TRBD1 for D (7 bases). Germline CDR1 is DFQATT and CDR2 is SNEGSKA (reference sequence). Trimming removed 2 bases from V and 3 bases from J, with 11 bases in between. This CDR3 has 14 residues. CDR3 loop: CSARMQGGYNEQFF. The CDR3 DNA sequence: TGCAGTGCTAGAATGCAGGGGGGCTACAATGAGCAGTTCTTC.

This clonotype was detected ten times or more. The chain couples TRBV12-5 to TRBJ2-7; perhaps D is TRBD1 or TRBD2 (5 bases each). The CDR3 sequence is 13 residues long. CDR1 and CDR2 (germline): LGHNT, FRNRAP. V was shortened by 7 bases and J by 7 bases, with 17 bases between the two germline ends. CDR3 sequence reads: CASAVTSEGEQYF. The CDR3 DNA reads TGTGCTAGTGCCGTCACCTCTGAGGGGGAGCAGTACTTC.

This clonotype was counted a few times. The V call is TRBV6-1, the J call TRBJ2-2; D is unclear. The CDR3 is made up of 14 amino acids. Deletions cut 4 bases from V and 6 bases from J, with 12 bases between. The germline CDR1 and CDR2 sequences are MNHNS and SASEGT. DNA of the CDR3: TGTGCCAGCAGTGTAACCAGGATGTCCGGGGAGCTGTTTTTT. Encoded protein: CASSVTRMSGELFF.

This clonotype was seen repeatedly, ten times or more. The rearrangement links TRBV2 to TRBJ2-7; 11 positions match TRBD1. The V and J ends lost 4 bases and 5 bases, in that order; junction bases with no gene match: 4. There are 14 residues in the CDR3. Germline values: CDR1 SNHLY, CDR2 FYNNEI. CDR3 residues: CASSGGTGGNEQYF. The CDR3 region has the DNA TGTGCCAGCAGTGGGGGGACAGGGGGGAACGAGCAGTACTTC.

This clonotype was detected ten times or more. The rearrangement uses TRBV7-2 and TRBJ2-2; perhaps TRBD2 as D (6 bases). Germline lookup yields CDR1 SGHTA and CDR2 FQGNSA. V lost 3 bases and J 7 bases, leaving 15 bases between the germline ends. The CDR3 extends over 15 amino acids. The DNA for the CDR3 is TGTGCCAGCAGCTTTACGGCTCCCGGGGGCGGGGAGCTGTTTTTT. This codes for CASSFTAPGGGELFF.

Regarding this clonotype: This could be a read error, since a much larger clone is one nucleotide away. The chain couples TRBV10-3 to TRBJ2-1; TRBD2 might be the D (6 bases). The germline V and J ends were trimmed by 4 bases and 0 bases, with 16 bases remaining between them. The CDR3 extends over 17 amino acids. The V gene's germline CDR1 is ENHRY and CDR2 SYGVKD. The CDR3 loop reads CAISVLRLGFSYNEQFF. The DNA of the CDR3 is TGTGCCATCAGTGTATTGAGACTAGGATTCTCCTACAATGAGCAGTTCTTC.

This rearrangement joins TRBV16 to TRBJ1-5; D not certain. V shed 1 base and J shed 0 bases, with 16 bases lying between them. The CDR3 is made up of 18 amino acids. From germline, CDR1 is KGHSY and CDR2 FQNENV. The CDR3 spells CASSQLAPGFDSNQPQHF. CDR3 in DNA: TGTGCCAGCAGCCAATTGGCTCCCGGATTCGATAGCAATCAGCCCCAGCATTTT.

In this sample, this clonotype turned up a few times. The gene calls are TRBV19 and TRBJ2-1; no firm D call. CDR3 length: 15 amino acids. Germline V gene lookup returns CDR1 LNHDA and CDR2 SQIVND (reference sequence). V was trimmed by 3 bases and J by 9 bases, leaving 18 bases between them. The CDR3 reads CASSMVAAISAEQFF. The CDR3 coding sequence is TGTGCCAGTAGTATGGTTGCCGCAATATCGGCTGAGCAGTTCTTC. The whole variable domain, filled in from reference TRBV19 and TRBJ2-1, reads DGGITQSPKYLFRKEGQNVTLSCEQNLNHDAMYWYRQDPGQGLRLIYYSQIVNDFQKGDIAEGYSVSREKKESFPLTVTSAQKNPTAFYLCASSMVAAISAEQFFGPGTRLTVL.

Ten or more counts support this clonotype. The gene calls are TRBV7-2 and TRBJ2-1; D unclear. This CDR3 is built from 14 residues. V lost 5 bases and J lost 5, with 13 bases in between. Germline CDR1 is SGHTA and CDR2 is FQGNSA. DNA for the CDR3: TGTGCCAGCAGCCCCCTTCTGGTTGACAATGAGCAGTTCTTC. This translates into CASSPLLVDNEQFF.

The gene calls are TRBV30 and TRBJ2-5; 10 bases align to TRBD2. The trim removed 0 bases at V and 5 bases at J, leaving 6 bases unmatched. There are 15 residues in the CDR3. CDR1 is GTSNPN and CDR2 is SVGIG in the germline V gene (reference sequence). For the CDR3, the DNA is TGTGCCTGGAGTGTTCGCGCTAGCGGGAGTGAGACCCAGTACTTC. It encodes CAWSVRASGSETQYF.

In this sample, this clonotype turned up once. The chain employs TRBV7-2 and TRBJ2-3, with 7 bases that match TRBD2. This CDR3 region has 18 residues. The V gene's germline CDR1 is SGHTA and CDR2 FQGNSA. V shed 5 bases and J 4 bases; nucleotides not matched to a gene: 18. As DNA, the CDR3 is TGTGCCAGCAGCCCCCTCGGGGGTGGACTAGTGGGAGCAGATACGCAGTATTTT. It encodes CASSPLGGGLVGADTQYF.

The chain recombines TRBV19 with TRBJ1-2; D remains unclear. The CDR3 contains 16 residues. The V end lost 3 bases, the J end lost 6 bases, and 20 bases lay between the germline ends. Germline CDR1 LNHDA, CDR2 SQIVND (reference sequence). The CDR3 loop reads CASSMSGGLLLDGYTF. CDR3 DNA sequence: TGTGCCAGTAGTATGTCGGGCGGTCTGTTGCTGGATGGCTACACCTTC.

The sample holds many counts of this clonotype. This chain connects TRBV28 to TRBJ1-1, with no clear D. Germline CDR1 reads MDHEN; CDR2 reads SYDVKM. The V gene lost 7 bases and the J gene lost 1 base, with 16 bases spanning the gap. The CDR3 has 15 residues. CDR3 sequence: CASKHTQNTNTEAFF. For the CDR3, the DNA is TGTGCCAGCAAGCACACCCAAAATACGAACACTGAAGCTTTCTTT.